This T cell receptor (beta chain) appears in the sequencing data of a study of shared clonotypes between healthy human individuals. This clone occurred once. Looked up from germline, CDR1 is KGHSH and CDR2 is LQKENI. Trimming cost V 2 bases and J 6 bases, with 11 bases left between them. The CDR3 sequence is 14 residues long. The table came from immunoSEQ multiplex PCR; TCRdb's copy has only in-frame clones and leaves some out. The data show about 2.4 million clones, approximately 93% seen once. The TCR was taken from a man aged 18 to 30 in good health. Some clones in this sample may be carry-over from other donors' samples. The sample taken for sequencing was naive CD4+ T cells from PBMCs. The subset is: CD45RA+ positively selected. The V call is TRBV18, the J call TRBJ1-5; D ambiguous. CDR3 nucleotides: TGTGCCAGCTCACCAGGAACAGATAGTCAGCCCCAGCATTTT. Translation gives CASSPGTDSQPQHF.